The clone carrying this T cell receptor beta chain was counted ten times or more. The CDR3 has 13 residues. The germline V and J ends were trimmed by 5 bases and 8 bases, with 13 bases remaining between them. This specimen comes from a study of T-cell reconstitution after alpha-beta-depleted transplantation in children. Preparation of the TCRbeta library was carried out with unique molecular identifiers. TCRdb redid the calling of the PCR reads with MiXCR, one entry per CDR3 protein. The table has about 130,000 distinct CDR3 sequences, approximately 8.7% seen once. This clonotype originated in a girl in the first two years of life who had a stem cell transplant for combined immunodeficiency, so the T cells may come from the graft donor. The source was PBMCs, mostly from graft donor cells, collected 180 days after TCRalphabeta/CD19-depleted stem cell transplant. The genes are TRBV12-3 or TRBV12-4 and TRBJ2-4; tentatively, D is TRBD1 (5 bases). The CDR3, as DNA: TGTGCCAGCAGTAGGCAGGGCTGGGACATTCAGTACTTC. It specifies CASSRQGWDIQYF.